This is a list of T cell receptor beta chains from one sample in a study of blood T cell repertoires in COVID-19. Clones were read by immunoSEQ multiplex PCR, and TCRdb kept only the in-frame ones, dropping some. Here the sample spans about 440,000 clones, 70% to 90% being singletons. The sequencing input was PBMCs or T cells enriched from blood (not recorded which). These receptors were collected from a young woman with acute COVID-19. The CDR3 runs from the conserved cysteine through the conserved F or W. The order of the fields is D gene, V gene, clone size, J gene, CDR3 protein, CDR3 DNA. A D gene is named only where the DNA matches it firmly. For some rows the clone size is stated as once, few or many, or as a class when expanded; others skip it.

-	TRBV28	-	TRBJ2-7	CASSKSGQLYEQYF	TGTGCCAGCAGTAAATCTGGACAGTTATACGAGCAGTACTTC
-	TRBV28	-	TRBJ1-4	CASSRPGATNEKLFF	TGTGCCAGCAGTCGACCAGGGGCAACTAATGAAAAACTGTTTTTT
-	TRBV5-1	-	TRBJ2-5	CASSPGGVETQYF	TGCGCCAGCAGCCCTGGAGGGGTGGAGACCCAGTACTTC
-	TRBV10-3	once	TRBJ1-1	CAIRRENTEAFF	TGTGCCATCAGGAGAGAAAACACTGAAGCTTTCTTT
-	TRBV12-3/TRBV12-4	-	TRBJ2-5	CASSFERQETQYF	TGTGCCAGCAGTTTCGAGCGCCAAGAGACCCAGTACTTC
-	TRBV19	-	TRBJ2-5	CASSLNGGGGQETQYF	TGTGCCAGTAGTTTAAATGGGGGGGGCGGCCAAGAGACCCAGTACTTC
-	TRBV6-2/TRBV6-3	-	TRBJ2-7	CASSYFRGLYEQYF	TGTGCCAGCAGTTACTTTCGCGGCCTTTACGAGCAGTACTTC
-	TRBV5-3	-	TRBJ2-7	CARSYRIPYEQYF	TGTGCCAGAAGCTACAGGATTCCCTACGAGCAGTACTTC
TRBD1	TRBV28	-	TRBJ1-4	CASSPTGGPVEKLFF	TGTGCCAGCAGTCCAACAGGGGGCCCGGTTGAAAAACTGTTTTTT
-	TRBV9	-	TRBJ1-2	CASSSDTFYGYTF	TGTGCCAGCAGTTCGGACACTTTCTATGGCTACACCTTC
-	TRBV14	-	TRBJ1-4	CASSAHRAGSTNEKLFF	TGTGCCAGCAGCGCCCACAGGGCCGGCTCAACTAATGAAAAACTGTTTTTT
-	TRBV6-5	-	TRBJ2-2	CASNPTANTGELFF	TGTGCCAGCAACCCGACAGCGAACACCGGGGAGCTGTTTTTT
-	TRBV25-1	-	TRBJ1-3	CASSVGRTPSGNTIYF	TGTGCCAGCAGTGTCGGGAGAACCCCCTCTGGAAACACCATATATTTT
-	TRBV27	-	TRBJ2-4	CASSLTGYLAKNIQYF	TGTGCCAGCAGTCTTACAGGGTACTTAGCCAAAAACATTCAGTACTTC
TRBD1	TRBV15	-	TRBJ1-1	CATGTVNTEAFF	TGTGCCACCGGGACAGTGAACACTGAAGCTTTCTTT
TRBD1	TRBV28	-	TRBJ2-6	CASSAGQGAGGANVLTF	TGTGCCAGCAGTGCGGGACAGGGGGCGGGAGGGGCCAACGTCCTGACTTTC
-	TRBV4-1	-	TRBJ1-2	CASSQDGQGGYGYTF	TGCGCCAGCAGCCAAGATGGGCAGGGAGGCTATGGCTACACCTTC
-	TRBV24-1	-	TRBJ2-5	CATQPRETRAQYF	TGTGCCACCCAGCCTCGGGAAACGAGGGCCCAGTACTTC
TRBD1	TRBV5-6	-	TRBJ1-5	CASSLFQGARQPQHF	TGTGCCAGCAGCTTGTTTCAGGGGGCGAGACAGCCCCAGCATTTT
TRBD1	TRBV3-1/TRBV3-2	-	TRBJ2-5	CASSLTGEETQYF	TGTGCCAGCAGCCTGACAGGGGAAGAGACCCAGTACTTC
-	TRBV27	-	TRBJ1-2	CASSSSDNLYGYTF	TGTGCCAGCAGTTCCTCGGACAACCTCTATGGCTACACCTTC
-	TRBV5-6	once	TRBJ1-2	CASSRGTGFGYTF	TGTGCCAGCAGCAGGGGGACGGGCTTTGGCTACACCTTC
TRBD1	TRBV4-3	once	TRBJ1-6	CASSPRPTGDNSPLHF	TGCGCCAGCAGCCCTAGACCGACAGGGGATAATTCACCCCTCCACTTT
-	TRBV29-1	-	TRBJ1-2	CSAIHPPGYGYTF	TGCAGCGCCATACATCCGCCGGGCTATGGCTACACCTTC
-	TRBV28	-	TRBJ2-7	CASSFSGQSYEQYF	TGTGCCAGCAGTTTCTCCGGACAGTCCTACGAGCAGTACTTC
-	TRBV7-6	-	TRBJ1-6	CASSLAAQGRNSPLHF	TGTGCCAGCAGCTTAGCCGCCCAGGGAAGAAATTCACCCCTCCACTTT
-	TRBV29-1	-	TRBJ2-5	CSVSRVEVETQYF	TGCAGCGTTAGCAGGGTGGAAGTAGAGACCCAGTACTTC
-	TRBV19	-	TRBJ2-2	CASRLSGPSTGELFF	TGTGCCAGTAGGCTTAGCGGACCCTCCACCGGGGAGCTGTTTTTT
TRBD2	TRBV5-8	-	TRBJ2-5	CASSLAPAGPQETQYF	TGTGCCAGCAGCTTGGCCCCAGCGGGGCCACAAGAGACCCAGTACTTC
-	TRBV12-5	-	TRBJ1-5	CASGWTVPNQPQHF	TGTGCTAGTGGGTGGACAGTCCCTAATCAGCCCCAGCATTTT
TRBD1	TRBV5-5	-	TRBJ1-2	CASSGTDKHYGYTF	TGTGCCAGCAGCGGGACAGACAAGCACTATGGCTACACCTTC
TRBD2	TRBV4-3	-	TRBJ2-1	CASSHLSGSRNEQFF	TGCGCCAGCAGCCATCTTAGCGGGAGTAGGAATGAGCAGTTCTTC
TRBD1	TRBV5-5	-	TRBJ1-1	CASSAGGDSNTEAFF	TGTGCCAGCAGCGCGGGAGGGGACAGTAACACTGAAGCTTTCTTT
-	TRBV12-2	few	TRBJ1-2	CASRLPEYYTF	TGTGCAAGTCGCTTGCCAGAATACTACACCTTC
-	TRBV19	-	TRBJ2-1	CASSITGRAENEQFF	TGTGCCAGTAGTATTACGGGCAGGGCAGAGAATGAGCAGTTCTTC
-	TRBV6-6	-	TRBJ2-1	CASRSTGNNEQFF	TGTGCCAGCAGAAGCACGGGAAACAATGAGCAGTTCTTC
TRBD1	TRBV19	-	TRBJ1-4	CASSIIEQGDEKLFF	TGTGCCAGTAGTATTATTGAACAGGGGGATGAAAAACTGTTTTTT
-	TRBV24-1	-	TRBJ2-3	CATSQGLFGADTQYF	TGTGCCACCAGTCAGGGCCTTTTTGGTGCAGATACGCAGTATTTT
-	TRBV6-2/TRBV6-3	-	TRBJ2-7	CASSWGLRYEQYF	TGTGCCAGCAGTTGGGGACTTCGCTACGAGCAGTACTTC
-	TRBV10-3	-	TRBJ2-7	CAITSQGLEYEQYF	TGTGCCATCACGTCCCAGGGGCTGGAGTACGAGCAGTACTTC
-	TRBV5-4	-	TRBJ2-5	CASSSRLDQETQYF	TGTGCCAGCAGCTCCCGGTTAGACCAAGAGACCCAGTACTTC
-	TRBV3-1/TRBV3-2	-	TRBJ1-1	CASSQGIGGDTEAFF	TGTGCCAGCAGCCAAGGTATAGGGGGTGACACTGAAGCTTTCTTT
-	TRBV29-1	few	TRBJ1-2	CSVEGGNRLNYGYTF	TGCAGCGTTGAAGGTGGTAACAGACTAAACTATGGCTACACCTTC
-	TRBV9	-	TRBJ1-6	CASSVVGAQSPLHF	TGTGCCAGCAGCGTAGTGGGCGCACAGTCACCCCTCCACTTT
TRBD1	TRBV12-5	-	TRBJ1-3	CASGSYRGRYEGNTIYF	TGTGCTAGTGGTTCCTACAGGGGAAGGTACGAGGGAAACACCATATATTTT
-	TRBV11-2	-	TRBJ2-3	CASSTSPSSDTQYF	TGTGCCAGCAGCACCTCCCCTAGCAGTGATACGCAGTATTTT
-	TRBV19	-	TRBJ1-4	CASSGIKRTNEKLFF	TGTGCCAGCAGCGGAATAAAAAGGACTAATGAAAAACTGTTTTTT
TRBD1	TRBV5-6	once	TRBJ2-7	CASSLGDSSYEQYF	TGTGCCAGCAGCTTGGGGGACAGCTCCTACGAGCAGTACTTC
TRBD1	TRBV5-6	-	TRBJ2-1	CASSLGDRVGVYNEQFF	TGTGCCAGCAGCTTGGGGGACAGGGTAGGGGTCTACAATGAGCAGTTCTTC
-	TRBV27	-	TRBJ1-1	CASSLPGIDVAFF	TGTGCCAGCAGTTTACCAGGGATCGATGTAGCTTTCTTT
-	TRBV14	-	TRBJ1-1	CASSQTKTEAFF	TGTGCCAGCAGCCAAACTAAAACTGAAGCTTTCTTT
-	TRBV10-3	-	TRBJ2-7	CAITRTSMGYEQYF	TGTGCCATCACTCGAACTAGCATGGGCTACGAGCAGTACTTC
-	TRBV18	few	TRBJ1-1	CASSPTANTEAFF	TGTGCCAGCTCACCTACAGCGAACACTGAAGCTTTCTTT
TRBD1	TRBV6-5	-	TRBJ1-2	CATRTGGIGYTF	TGTGCCACCCGGACAGGGGGGATTGGCTACACCTTC